Listed below are T cell receptor beta chains from one sample, sequenced in a study of blood T cell repertoires in COVID-19. Sequencing used immunoSEQ multiplex PCR; TCRdb keeps in-frame clones, though not all of them. There are about 190,000 clones in the sample; under 85% occur only once, and under 7.5% lies in the top ten. Specimen: peripheral blood. Receptor source: a woman between 40 and 50 years old with acute or convalescent COVID-19. Both conserved end residues are part of each CDR3. D genes are given only for firm matches. Some rows mark clone size as missing; the rest say once, few, many or name a class of expanded clone.

clone size,J gene,D gene,V gene,CDR3 DNA,CDR3 protein
.,TRBJ2-2,TRBD1,TRBV7-9,TGTGCCAGCAGCTTCGACAGGGGGGCCACCGGGGAGCTGTTTTTT,CASSFDRGATGELFF
.,TRBJ1-6,TRBD1,TRBV14,TGTGCCAGCAGCCGACACCCGGGACAGGGGGAGTCACCCCTCCACTTT,CASSRHPGQGESPLHF
.,TRBJ1-5,TRBD1,TRBV28,TGTGCCAGCAGTGAAAGGACAGGGGGCCGATCAGCCCAGCATTTT,CASSERTGGRSAQHF
.,TRBJ1-1,TRBD1,TRBV7-9,TGTGCCAGCAGCTATTTAAGGACAGGGGGTAACACTGAAGCTTTCTTT,CASSYLRTGGNTEAFF
.,TRBJ1-3,.,TRBV30,TGTGCCTGGAGTCCAGGGTGGGGATCCGGAAACACCATATATTTT,CAWSPGWGSGNTIYF
.,TRBJ1-1,.,TRBV30,TGTGCCTGGAGTCCTTCAGGGAATTGGTACACTGAAGCTTTCTTT,CAWSPSGNWYTEAFF
.,TRBJ2-2,TRBD2,TRBV5-4,TGTGCCAGCAGCTTTGGGGGAGGGATCGGGGAGCTGTTTTTT,CASSFGGGIGELFF
.,TRBJ1-1,TRBD1,TRBV4-1,TGCGCCAGCAGCCAAGCCGGACAGGGGCGAATCGAAGCTTTCTTT,CASSQAGQGRIEAFF
.,TRBJ2-4,.,TRBV18,TGTGCCAGCTCACCAGGGTCCCCAGGGCCCGAAAACATTCAGTACTTC,CASSPGSPGPENIQYF
.,TRBJ2-3,.,TRBV7-9,TGTGCCAGCAGCCCACTTCGGACAGATACGCAGTATTTT,CASSPLRTDTQYF
.,TRBJ2-7,.,TRBV12-3/TRBV12-4,TGTGCCAGCAGTTTTGGGGGGGAGCAGTACTTC,CASSFGGEQYF
.,TRBJ2-1,.,TRBV2,TGTGCCAGCAGTGAACCAGGGGTCGGCGAGCAGTTCTTC,CASSEPGVGEQFF
.,TRBJ1-1,.,TRBV6-5,TGTGCCAGCAGTTCCCCTGACACCCCTGAAGCTTTCTTT,CASSSPDTPEAFF
.,TRBJ2-7,TRBD2,TRBV13,TGTGCCAGCAGCTTAGTCGTGGCTAGCGGGACCCCCCACGAGCAGTACTTC,CASSLVVASGTPHEQYF
few,TRBJ2-1,.,TRBV7-2,TGTGCCAGCAGCTTTACAGGGATTCGTAATGAGCAGTTCTTC,CASSFTGIRNEQFF
.,TRBJ2-7,TRBD2,TRBV7-8,TGTGCCAGCAGCTTAGGGACTAGCGGGGCCCCCTACGAGCAGTACTTC,CASSLGTSGAPYEQYF
.,TRBJ1-6,.,TRBV10-3,TGTGCCATCAGTGACGACAGCAGCTCCTATAATTCACCCCTCCACTTT,CAISDDSSSYNSPLHF
.,TRBJ1-1,.,TRBV7-9,TGTGCCAGCAGCTTAGCACGAAGAGTGAACACTGAAGCTTTCTTT,CASSLARRVNTEAFF
.,TRBJ1-2,TRBD1,TRBV2,TGTGCCAGCCAAATACAGGGGGCGTTTGGGGGCTACACCTTC,CASQIQGAFGGYTF
.,TRBJ1-2,TRBD1,TRBV28,TGTGCCAGCAGGTCCTGGACAGGGGCTGGTGAAGCCTATGGCTACACCTTC,CASRSWTGAGEAYGYTF
.,TRBJ2-7,TRBD1,TRBV5-4,TGTGCCAGCAGCCAGGACAGGTTTTCCTACGAGCAGTACTTC,CASSQDRFSYEQYF
few,TRBJ2-3,TRBD1,TRBV5-6,TGTGCCAGCAGCCGGGCAGGGGGTGGAGTAGATACGCAGTATTTT,CASSRAGGGVDTQYF
.,TRBJ2-5,.,TRBV30,TGTGCCTGGAGTGCCCTAGAGACCCAGTACTTC,CAWSALETQYF
few,TRBJ1-1,.,TRBV3-1/TRBV3-2,TGTGCCAGCCGAAGGTCAGGGATGAACACTGAAGCTTTCTTT,CASRRSGMNTEAFF
.,TRBJ2-7,TRBD1,TRBV19,TGTGCCAGTAGTCTCGACAGGGGGGCCCACTACGAGCAGTACTTC,CASSLDRGAHYEQYF
.,TRBJ1-1,.,TRBV18,TGTGCCAGCTCACCGGGACTTGGGATCACTGAAGCTTTCTTT,CASSPGLGITEAFF
.,TRBJ2-1,TRBD2,TRBV2,TGTGCCAGCAGTCCCGTACGTCTAGCGGTATACAATGAGCAGTTCTTC,CASSPVRLAVYNEQFF
.,TRBJ1-5,TRBD1,TRBV7-6,TGTGCCAGCAGCCAAGACAGGGGGGGAGAGTATAGCAATCAGCCCCAGCATTTT,CASSQDRGGEYSNQPQHF
.,TRBJ2-7,TRBD2,TRBV6-6,TGTGCCAGCAGTTACGTGGCGGGAGGGTACTACGAGCAGTACTTC,CASSYVAGGYYEQYF
.,TRBJ2-1,TRBD2,TRBV24-1,TGTGCCACCAGCGACGGCAGAGGGACTAGCGGGAATTATTGGAATGAGCAGTTCTTC,CATSDGRGTSGNYWNEQFF
.,TRBJ2-1,TRBD2,TRBV20-1,TGCAGTGCTAGTATGGCGGGAGGTTACTACAATGAGCAGTTCTTC,CSASMAGGYYNEQFF
few,TRBJ1-4,TRBD1,TRBV7-9,TGTGCCAGCAGCATAAGACAGGGGCCCTGGGAAAAACTGTTTTTT,CASSIRQGPWEKLFF
.,TRBJ2-1,.,TRBV7-2,TGTGCCAGCAGCCGCGAGGCAGGGTCGGGACTCAATGAGCAGTTCTTC,CASSREAGSGLNEQFF
.,TRBJ2-7,TRBD1,TRBV7-9,TGTGCCAGCAGCCTATTTCTTTCCGGGACAGGGGGCGACGAGCAGTACTTC,CASSLFLSGTGGDEQYF
many,TRBJ2-2,.,TRBV29-1,TGCAGCGTTGAAGACAGGGCGTACACCGGGGAGCTGTTTTTT,CSVEDRAYTGELFF
.,TRBJ1-1,TRBD1,TRBV19,TGTGCCAGTAGTATAGCTCTAGGACAGGGGACACCTGAAGCTTTCTTT,CASSIALGQGTPEAFF
.,TRBJ1-5,.,TRBV19,TGTGCCAGTAGTATGGGCGGGACCAATCAGCCCCAGCATTTT,CASSMGGTNQPQHF
.,TRBJ1-3,TRBD1,TRBV7-9,TGTGCCAGCAGCAAAACAGGGGCTGGAAACACCATATATTTT,CASSKTGAGNTIYF
.,TRBJ1-1,.,TRBV15,TGTGCCACCAGCAGAGGGACAGCTGGAGCTTTCTTT,CATSRGTAGAFF
.,TRBJ2-4,.,TRBV18,TGTGCCAGCTCACCCAACCTCGTGGCGGGCAAAAACATTCAGTACTTC,CASSPNLVAGKNIQYF
.,TRBJ2-7,.,TRBV28,TGTGCCAGCAAAGCGTCCGGGACAAATACCTACGAGCAGTACTTC,CASKASGTNTYEQYF